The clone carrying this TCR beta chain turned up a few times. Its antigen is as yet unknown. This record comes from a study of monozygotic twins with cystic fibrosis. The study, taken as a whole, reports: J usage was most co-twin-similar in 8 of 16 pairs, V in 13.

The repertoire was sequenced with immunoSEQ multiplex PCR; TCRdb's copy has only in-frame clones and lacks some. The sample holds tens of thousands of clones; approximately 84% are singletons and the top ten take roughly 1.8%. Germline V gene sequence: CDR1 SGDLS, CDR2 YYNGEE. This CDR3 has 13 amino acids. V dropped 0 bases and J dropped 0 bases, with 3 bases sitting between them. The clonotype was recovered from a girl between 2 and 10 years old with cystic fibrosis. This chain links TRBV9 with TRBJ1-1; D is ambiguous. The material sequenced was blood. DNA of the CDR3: TGTGCCAGCAGCGTAGCTGTGAACACTGAAGCTTTCTTT. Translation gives CASSVAVNTEAFF.